This T cell receptor (beta chain) was retrieved from a study of T cells in tuberculosis. Concerning this clone itself: Its target is unknown.

General study results and limits: Smaller distances to GMM-specific TCRs suggested their expansion in active tuberculosis.

Only in-frame clones appear in the TCRdb table, and some are missing; sequencing was by immunoSEQ multiplex PCR. In the table there are about 20,000 clones, approximately 90% of which are singletons. Trimming cost V 1 base and J 7 bases; bases outside gene matches: 4. Germline-derived CDR1 and CDR2 are SGHAT and FQNNGV. The CDR3 loop spans 15 amino acids. The chain joins TRBV11-2 to TRBJ1-5, with 10 bases fitting TRBD1. The sequencing input was PBMCs. The TCR was taken from a donor aged 5 to 30 with latent tuberculosis or without tuberculosis infection. The CDR3 nucleotides are TGTGCCAGCAGCTTAGGGGGACAGGGGCGCCAGCCCCAGCATTTT. Its protein is CASSLGGQGRQPQHF.